This passage covers 12 T cell receptor beta chains from one sample sequenced in a study of CD8 T cells in Susac syndrome. An amount of RNA that ranged from roughly 0.45 to 1 ug was reverse transcribed with random hexamers. TCRdb independently ran MiXCR on the immunoSEQ multiplex PCR reads; one entry per CDR3 protein. The sample carries 70,000 or so distinct CDR3 sequences, 95% recorded once. Source material: CD8+ T cells from PBMCs. These receptors all come from a human donor in good health.

The J gene is TRBJ1-1, the V gene TRBV5-1; no firm D call. Germline loops: CDR1 SGHRS, CDR2 YFSETQ. This CDR3 has 13 residues. Trimming took off 3 bases at V and 4 bases at J, with 10 bases between the two ends. The CDR3: CASSYQGSTEAFF. CDR3 in DNA: TGCGCCAGCAGCTACCAAGGGAGCACTGAAGCTTTCTTT.

The V call is TRBV7-9, the J call TRBJ2-2, with D perhaps matching TRBD1 (6 bases). The CDR3 extends over 14 amino acids. Germline values: CDR1 SEHNR, CDR2 FQNEAQ (reference sequence). The ends were cut back, 2 bases at V and 7 bases at J, with 11 bases in the middle. The CDR3 reads CASSLRTGHGELFF. The CDR3 nucleotides are TGTGCCAGCAGCTTACGAACAGGGCACGGGGAGCTGTTTTTT.

The V call is TRBV19, the J call TRBJ1-2; possibly TRBD1 for D (5 bases). Trimming removed 9 bases from V and 3 bases from J, with 14 bases in between. Germline V gene lookup returns CDR1 LNHDA and CDR2 SQIVND (reference sequence). This CDR3 region has 13 residues. The CDR3 region has the DNA TGTGCCAGCCAAGGGGAGGGCTACTATGGCTACACCTTC. It specifies CASQGEGYYGYTF.

This rearrangement joins TRBV5-1 to TRBJ2-5, with 7 bases aligning to TRBD2. Germline CDR1 and CDR2: SGHRS and YFSETQ. The CDR3 covers 15 residues. Unmatched junction bases numbered 12, after V lost 5 bases and J lost 5 bases. This chain's CDR3 is CASSPALAAGETQYF. The CDR3, as DNA: TGCGCCAGCAGTCCCGCGCTAGCGGCGGGGGAGACCCAGTACTTC.

The V and J genes are TRBV6-2 or TRBV6-3 and TRBJ2-7; 10 bases are a match to TRBD1. The V gene's germline CDR1 is MNHEY and CDR2 SVGEGT. The CDR3 is 13 amino acids. The V and J ends lost 5 bases and 5 bases, in that order; junction bases with no gene match: 3. In DNA, the CDR3 is TGTGCCAGCAGTCGACAGGGGGCGGACGAGCAGTACGTC. Encoded protein: CASSRQGADEQYV.

V is TRBV7-9 and J is TRBJ2-7; no firm D call. The CDR3 length is 13 residues. Germline loops: CDR1 SEHNR, CDR2 FQNEAQ (reference sequence). Trimming cost V 5 bases and J 5 bases, with 13 bases left between them. The CDR3 region is CASSASGEDEQYF. The DNA for the CDR3 is TGTGCCAGCAGCGCCTCGGGTGAGGACGAGCAGTACTTC.

This rearrangement joins TRBV6-2 or TRBV6-3 to TRBJ2-2; D perhaps matches TRBD2 (6 bases). The CDR3 loop spans 14 amino acids. Trimming shortened V by 8 bases and J by 7 bases, and 17 bases separated the two germline ends. Germline CDR1 is MNHEY and CDR2 is SVGEGT. The CDR3 sequence: CASRLRRAGGELFF. CDR3 nucleotides: TGTGCCAGCCGCCTAAGGAGGGCAGGCGGGGAGCTGTTTTTT.

V gene TRBV5-4 combines with J gene TRBJ2-3; 9 bases agree with TRBD2. The length of the CDR3 is 15 residues. Trimming took 4 bases from V and 3 from J; bases not matched to a gene: 6. CDR1 and CDR2 (germline): SGHNT, YYREEE (reference sequence). The CDR3 bases are TGTGCCAGCAGCCTCCAGCGGGGGGAAACAGATACGCAGTATTTT. Translating it yields CASSLQRGETDTQYF.

This chain links TRBV27 with TRBJ1-5; D not resolved. The CDR3 has 14 residues. Trimming removed 2 bases from V and 3 bases from J, with 8 bases in between. CDR1 and CDR2 (germline): MNHEY, SMNVEV (reference sequence). CDR3 bases: TGTGCCAGCAGTTTAGGGAGATTCAATCAGCCCCAGCATTTT. It is translated as CASSLGRFNQPQHF.

The genes are TRBV29-1 and TRBJ2-1; D not resolved. V dropped 5 bases and J dropped 8 bases, with 19 bases sitting between them. CDR3 length equals 14 residues. The V gene's germline CDR1 is SQVTM and CDR2 ANQGSEA. CDR3 sequence reads: CSVTRSQRIDEQFF. The CDR3, as DNA: TGCAGCGTTACTCGATCCCAACGGATCGATGAGCAGTTCTTC.

The chain joins TRBV7-9 to TRBJ1-1, with D possibly matching TRBD1 (6 bases). Germline CDR1 SEHNR, CDR2 FQNEAQ (reference sequence). Trimming took 2 bases from V and 0 from J, leaving 19 bases between them. This CDR3 comprises 18 residues. Here the CDR3 DNA reads TGTGCCAGCAGCTTACCCCGGGACAAAAACGTCATGAACACTGAAGCTTTCTTT. Translating gives CASSLPRDKNVMNTEAFF.

The chain couples TRBV4-3 to TRBJ1-2, with TRBD1 as a possible D gene (6 bases). The V end was cut by 0 bases, the J end by 2 bases, with 10 bases between. The CDR3 extends over 15 amino acids. Germline loops: CDR1 LGHNA, CDR2 YSLEER. The CDR3 here is CASSQDTRGNYGYTF. In DNA form, the CDR3 reads TGCGCCAGCAGCCAAGATACCAGGGGAAACTATGGCTACACCTTC.